These 20 T cell receptor beta chains were all obtained from the same sample, sequenced in a study of T cells in localized non-small cell lung cancer. Libraries were prepared by immunoSEQ multiplex PCR; TCRdb keeps only in-frame clonotypes and omits some of them. The sample has tens of thousands of clones; roughly nine tenths are singletons. Specimen: peripheral blood, collected before any cancer treatment. The origin of the receptors is a woman aged 40-69 years with stage I lung adenocarcinoma.

J is TRBJ2-3 and V is TRBV15; D is ambiguous. From germline, CDR1 is LNHNV and CDR2 YYDKDF (reference sequence). The germline V and J ends were trimmed by 0 bases and 0 bases, with 7 bases remaining between them. This CDR3 comprises 15 residues. The CDR3 protein is CATSRDPTSTDTQYF. CDR3 nucleotide sequence: TGTGCCACCAGCAGAGACCCGACTAGCACAGATACGCAGTATTTT. Looking up the rest from reference TRBV15 and TRBJ2-3 gives the full variable domain: DAMVIQNPRYQVTQFGKPVTLSCSQTLNHNVMYWYQQKSSQAPKLLFHYYDKDFNNEADTPDNFQSRRPNTSFCFLDIRSPGLGDTAMYLCATSRDPTSTDTQYFGPGTRLTVL.

The chain recombines TRBV10-3 with TRBJ2-5; 12 bases align to TRBD2. Per germline, CDR1 ENHRY and CDR2 SYGVKD. V shed 4 bases and J 4 bases; nucleotides not matched to a gene: 4. The CDR3 covers 15 residues. The chain's CDR3 is CAISASGGAGETQYF. CDR3 nucleotide sequence: TGTGCCATCAGTGCTAGCGGGGGGGCAGGAGAGACCCAGTACTTC.

The J gene is TRBJ2-1, the V gene TRBV7-8, with D hard to call. CDR1 is SGHVS and CDR2 is FQNEAQ in the germline V gene. Trimming took 3 bases from V and 6 from J, leaving 6 bases between them. The CDR3 runs 12 residues. CDR3 coding DNA: TGTGCCAGCAGCTTGGAGTTCAATGAGCAGTTCTTC. Protein sequence: CASSLEFNEQFF. Filled out from reference TRBV7-8 and TRBJ2-1, the complete variable domain reads GAGVSQSPRYKVAKRGQDVALRCDPISGHVSLFWYQQALGQGPEFLTYFQNEAQLDKSGLPSDRFFAERPEGSVSTLKIQRTQQEDSAVYLCASSLEFNEQFFGPGTRLTVL.

The chain couples TRBV5-6 to TRBJ2-7; TRBD2 matches at 7 bases. Per the germline V gene, CDR1 is SGHDT and CDR2 is YYEEEE. This CDR3 comprises 12 residues. V dropped 4 bases and J dropped 3; count of bases not matched to a gene: 1. CDR3: CASSRGGYEQYF. Written as DNA, the CDR3 is TGTGCCAGCAGCCGCGGGGGCTACGAGCAGTACTTC.

The V gene is TRBV11-3, the J gene TRBJ2-6; D possibly matches TRBD1 or TRBD2 (6 bases each). The V end lost 5 bases, the J end lost 0 bases, and 23 bases lay between the germline ends. The CDR3 contains 20 residues. Germline loops: CDR1 SGHNT, CDR2 YENEEA. The CDR3 reads CASSPMGGGFSASGANVLTF. The CDR3 DNA sequence: TGTGCCAGCAGCCCCATGGGGGGCGGGTTTTCGGCCTCTGGGGCCAACGTCCTGACTTTC.

The rearrangement uses TRBV6-1 and TRBJ2-1, with a tentative D call TRBD1 (6 bases). Germline loops: CDR1 MNHNS, CDR2 SASEGT. CDR3 length: 15 residues. V was trimmed by 6 bases and J by 6 bases, leaving 18 bases between them. CDR3 DNA: TGTGCCAGCAGCACGACAGGTGAAGGAGGCAATGAGCAGTTCTTC. Translation gives CASSTTGEGGNEQFF.

V and J are TRBV27 and TRBJ1-6, with 8 bases lining up with TRBD1. From germline, CDR1 is MNHEY and CDR2 SMNVEV (reference sequence). J was trimmed by 6 bases and V by 6 bases; bases with no gene match: 4. The CDR3 sequence is 14 residues long. This CDR3 is CASSWGTGNSPLHF. The DNA of the CDR3 is TGTGCCAGCAGCTGGGGGACAGGTAATTCACCCCTCCACTTT.

V and J are TRBV7-9 and TRBJ1-2; the match to TRBD1 covers 7 bases. The CDR3 sequence is 13 residues long. V lost 10 bases, J lost 5 bases, and 10 bases stayed unmatched. CDR1 is SEHNR and CDR2 is FQNEAQ in the germline V gene (reference sequence). CDR3 nucleotide sequence: TGTGCCACCAGGGGGGCCGGTTATTATGGCTACACCTTC. Translated, it gives CATRGAGYYGYTF.

The rearrangement joins TRBV6-6 to TRBJ2-1; D unresolved. The CDR3 consists of 13 residues. Per the germline V gene, CDR1 is MNHNY and CDR2 is SVGAGI (reference sequence). Trimming cost V 0 bases and J 8 bases, with 8 bases left between them. CDR3 bases: TGTGCCAGCAGTTACTCTGGTCTCGATGAGCAGTTCTTC. This encodes CASSYSGLDEQFF.

The chain links TRBV29-1 to TRBJ2-1; possible D gene TRBD1, 5 bases. Germline-derived CDR1 and CDR2 are SQVTM and ANQGSEA. The V gene lost 7 bases and the J gene lost 4 bases, with 8 bases spanning the gap. This CDR3 is built from 11 residues. The chain's CDR3 is CSGRGYNEQFF. CDR3 bases: TGCAGCGGAAGGGGTTACAATGAGCAGTTCTTC.

This clone was counted once. The rearrangement uses TRBV18 and TRBJ1-4; D gene unclear. In germline, CDR1 is KGHSH, CDR2 LQKENI. The CDR3 extends over 17 amino acids. V was shortened by 1 base and J by 4 bases, with 16 bases between the two germline ends. CDR3 protein: CASSPLGLSTGNEKLFF. CDR3 nucleotide sequence: TGTGCCAGCTCACCACTAGGACTTTCCACGGGTAATGAAAAACTGTTTTTT.

This clone appeared a few times. The J gene is TRBJ1-2, the V gene TRBV11-2, with 9 nucleotides matching TRBD1. CDR3 length: 15 amino acids. Germline loops: CDR1 SGHAT, CDR2 FQNNGV. With V trimmed by 5 bases and J by 6 bases, 10 bases remained unmatched. The CDR3 here is CASSRLGTGFDGYTF. In DNA form, the CDR3 reads TGTGCCAGCAGCCGCCTCGGGACAGGGTTTGATGGCTACACCTTC.

The CDR3 nucleotides read TGTGCCAGCAGCTTGGACGTAGCGGGGGGGCCTGAGAAGACCCAGTACTTC. Encoded protein: CASSLDVAGGPEKTQYF. This chain uses TRBV5-5 with TRBJ2-5; TRBD2 matches at 11 bases. There are 17 residues in the CDR3. J gave up 6 bases and V 0 bases, and 10 bases lay outside the gene matches. Germline-derived CDR1 and CDR2 are SGHKS and YYEKEE (reference sequence).

The chain is built from TRBV6-5 and TRBJ1-4, with a possible D match to TRBD1 (5 bases). Trimming stripped 8 bases from V and 3 bases from J, with 16 bases between. The CDR3 extends over 15 amino acids. Germline V gene data show CDR1 as MNHEY and CDR2 as SVGAGI. This CDR3 is CASRLVGGSNEKLFF. CDR3 nucleotides: TGTGCCAGCCGACTAGTTGGGGGGTCTAATGAAAAACTGTTTTTT.

This chain uses TRBV5-1 with TRBJ2-2, with D hard to call. Germline assignment: CDR1 SGHRS and CDR2 YFSETQ. The CDR3 has 15 amino acids. V lost 2 bases and J lost 5, with 13 bases in between. Here the CDR3 reads CASSFFASRTGELFF. The DNA of the CDR3 is TGCGCCAGCAGCTTTTTCGCCAGTAGGACCGGGGAGCTGTTTTTT.

The rearrangement links TRBV4-3 to TRBJ2-2; D gene ambiguous. CDR1 and CDR2 from the germline V gene are LGHNA and YSLEER. V was shortened by 5 bases and J by 7 bases, with 11 bases between the two germline ends. The CDR3 totals 13 residues. The DNA for the CDR3 is TGCGCCAGCAGCTCCATTCTAAACGGGGAGCTGTTTTTT. Translated: CASSSILNGELFF.

The chain employs TRBV6-6 and TRBJ1-2; the D gene is possibly TRBD1 (5 bases). CDR3 length: 13 amino acids. Trimming shortened V by 3 bases and J by 6 bases, and 11 bases separated the two germline ends. CDR1 is MNHNY, CDR2 SVGAGI, per germline (reference sequence). The CDR3 region has the DNA TGTGCCAGCAGTTATTCTCAGGGTAATGGCTACACCTTC. Protein: CASSYSQGNGYTF.

The genes are TRBV2 and TRBJ1-1; no clear D. CDR3 length: 14 amino acids. V was cut by 1 base and J by 0 bases, with 6 bases left in between. CDR1 is SNHLY and CDR2 is FYNNEI in the germline V gene. CDR3 sequence reads: CASSEERLNTEAFF. The CDR3 DNA reads TGTGCCAGCAGTGAAGAACGGTTGAACACTGAAGCTTTCTTT.

V is TRBV4-2 and J is TRBJ2-7; tentative D call: TRBD2 (5 bases). V gave up 0 bases and J gave up 6 bases, with 18 bases separating them. Germline assignment: CDR1 LGHNA and CDR2 YNFKEQ. The CDR3 is made up of 16 amino acids. The CDR3 DNA follows: TGTGCCAGCAGCCAAGATTTTGAGCTAGCACGGTCCGAGCAGTACTTC. This gives the protein CASSQDFELARSEQYF.

The V call is TRBV15, the J call TRBJ1-5; 11 positions agree with TRBD1. Germline CDR1 and CDR2: LNHNV and YYDKDF (reference sequence). The V segment lost 5 bases and the J segment 6 bases; nucleotides outside the gene matches: 3. The CDR3 extends over 14 amino acids. CDR3 sequence reads: CATSGTGGIQPQHF. The CDR3 coding sequence is TGTGCCACCAGCGGGACAGGGGGAATTCAGCCCCAGCATTTT.